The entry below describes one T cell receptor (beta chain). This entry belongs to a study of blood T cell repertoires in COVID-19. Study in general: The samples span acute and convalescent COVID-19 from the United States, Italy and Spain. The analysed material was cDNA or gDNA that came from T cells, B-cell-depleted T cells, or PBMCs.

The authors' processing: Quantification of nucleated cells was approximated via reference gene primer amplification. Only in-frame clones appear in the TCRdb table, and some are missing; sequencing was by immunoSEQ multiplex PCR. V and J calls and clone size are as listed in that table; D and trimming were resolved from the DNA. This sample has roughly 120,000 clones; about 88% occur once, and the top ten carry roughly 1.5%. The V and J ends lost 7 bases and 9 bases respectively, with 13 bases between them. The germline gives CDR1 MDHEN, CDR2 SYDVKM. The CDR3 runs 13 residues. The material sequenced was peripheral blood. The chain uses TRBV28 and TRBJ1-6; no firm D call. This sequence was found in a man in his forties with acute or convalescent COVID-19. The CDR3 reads CASMGISGSPLHF. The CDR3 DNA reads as TGTGCCAGCATGGGGATTAGCGGTTCACCCCTCCACTTT.